Each of the 4 T cell receptor beta chains below was sequenced from the same sample in a study of blood T cell repertoires in COVID-19. TCRdb keeps only in-frame clones here, not all; method: immunoSEQ multiplex PCR. This table has a few hundred thousand clones, roughly 85% appearing once. Sequenced material: PBMCs or T cells enriched from blood (not recorded which). These receptors originate from a woman between 45 and 60 years old who had recovered from COVID-19.

A single count supports this clone. The gene calls are TRBV2 and TRBJ2-3; TRBD2 might be the D (6 bases). CDR1 and CDR2 (germline): SNHLY, FYNNEI. With 6 bases removed from V and 5 bases from J, the gap between germline ends came to 18 bases. The CDR3 has 15 amino acids. The CDR3 spells CASSERGLGIDTQYF. CDR3 bases: TGTGCCAGCAGCGAACGGGGACTGGGGATAGATACGCAGTATTTT.

J is TRBJ2-7 and V is TRBV3-1 (or the pseudogene TRBV3-2), with TRBD1 matching over 9 bases. The CDR3 loop spans 15 amino acids. Germline CDR1 is LGHDT and CDR2 is YNNKEL (reference sequence). The junction had 7 bases not matched to a gene; V was cut back by 4 bases and J by 3 bases. The CDR3 coding sequence is TGTGCCAGCAGCCCTGGGACAGGGATTTACTACGAGCAGTACTTC. Its translation is CASSPGTGIYYEQYF.

CDR3 sequence reads: CASRDNGPNTEAFF. The CDR3 DNA reads TGTGCCAGCAGGGACAATGGCCCGAACACTGAAGCTTTCTTT. The V gene is TRBV6-5, the J gene TRBJ1-1, with D perhaps matching TRBD1 (5 bases). The length of the CDR3 is 14 residues. V shed 6 bases and J shed 1 base, with 12 bases lying between them. The germline gives CDR1 MNHEY, CDR2 SVGAGI.

The V and J genes are TRBV30 and TRBJ2-7, with TRBD2 as a possible D gene (6 bases). V lost 5 bases to trimming and J lost 3 bases, with 11 bases between them. Germline CDR1 GTSNPN, CDR2 SVGIG (reference sequence). The CDR3 loop spans 12 amino acids. CDR3 DNA: TGTGCCTGGGGGGACTCCTACTACGAGCAGTACTTC. Translating gives CAWGDSYYEQYF.